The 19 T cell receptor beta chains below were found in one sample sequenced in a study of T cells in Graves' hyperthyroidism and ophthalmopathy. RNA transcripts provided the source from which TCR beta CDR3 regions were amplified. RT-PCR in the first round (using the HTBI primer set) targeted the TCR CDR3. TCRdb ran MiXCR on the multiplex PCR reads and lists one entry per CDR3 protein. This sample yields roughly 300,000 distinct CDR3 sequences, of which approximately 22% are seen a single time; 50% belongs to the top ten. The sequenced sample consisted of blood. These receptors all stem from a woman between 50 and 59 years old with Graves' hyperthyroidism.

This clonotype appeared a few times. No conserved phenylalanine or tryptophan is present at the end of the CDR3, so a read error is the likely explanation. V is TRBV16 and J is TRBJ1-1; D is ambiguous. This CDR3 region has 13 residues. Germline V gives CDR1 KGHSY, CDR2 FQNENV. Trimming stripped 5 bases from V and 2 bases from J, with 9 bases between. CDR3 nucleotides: TGTGCCAGCAGCTTACCGATAAACACTGAAGCTTTCTTA. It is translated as CASSLPINTEAFL.

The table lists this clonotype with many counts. CDR3 nucleotides: TGTGCCAGGACGAGAGCGGGGTTCACAGATACGCAGTATTTT. Protein: CARTRAGFTDTQYF. The rearrangement uses TRBV2 and TRBJ2-3; 7 bases align to TRBD2. CDR1 is SNHLY and CDR2 is FYNNEI in the germline V gene. J gave up 2 bases and V 9 bases, and 8 bases lay outside the gene matches. The CDR3 has 14 residues.

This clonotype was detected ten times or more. Here the CDR3 DNA reads TGTGCCATCAGGACTAGCCCTAGCTCCTACGAGCAGTACTTC. Protein: CAIRTSPSSYEQYF. The J gene is TRBJ2-7, the V gene TRBV10-3, with TRBD2 matching 7 bases. Trimming at V came to 6 bases and at J to 0 bases, leaving 5 bases not matched to a gene. This CDR3 contains 14 residues. The germline CDR1 and CDR2 sequences are ENHRY and SYGVKD.

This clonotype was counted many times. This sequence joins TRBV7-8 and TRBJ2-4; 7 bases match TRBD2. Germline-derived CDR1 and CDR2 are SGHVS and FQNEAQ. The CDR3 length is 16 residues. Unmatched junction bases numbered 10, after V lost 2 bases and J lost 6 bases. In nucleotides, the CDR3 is TGTGCCAGCAGCTTAAGATTCCGGGGGGTGATAAACATTCAGTACTTC. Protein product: CASSLRFRGVINIQYF.

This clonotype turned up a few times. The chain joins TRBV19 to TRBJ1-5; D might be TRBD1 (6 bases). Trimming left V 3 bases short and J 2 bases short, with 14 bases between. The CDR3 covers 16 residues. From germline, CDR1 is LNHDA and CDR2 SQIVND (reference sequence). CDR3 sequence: CASSIPRGLGNQPQHF. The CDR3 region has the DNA TGTGCCAGTAGTATTCCCAGGGGTTTGGGCAATCAGCCCCAGCATTTT.

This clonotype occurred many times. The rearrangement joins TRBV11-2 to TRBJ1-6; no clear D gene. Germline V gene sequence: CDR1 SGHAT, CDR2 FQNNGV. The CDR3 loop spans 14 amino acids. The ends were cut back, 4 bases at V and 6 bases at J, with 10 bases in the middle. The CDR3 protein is CASSSIRLNSPLHF. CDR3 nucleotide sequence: TGTGCCAGCAGCTCCATACGGCTTAATTCACCCCTCCACTTT. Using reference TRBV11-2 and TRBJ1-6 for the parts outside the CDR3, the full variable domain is EAGVAQSPRYKIIEKRQSVAFWCNPISGHATLYWYQQILGQGPKLLIQFQNNGVVDDSQLPKDRFSAERLKGVDSTLKIQPAKLEDSAVYLCASSSIRLNSPLHFGNGTRLTVT.

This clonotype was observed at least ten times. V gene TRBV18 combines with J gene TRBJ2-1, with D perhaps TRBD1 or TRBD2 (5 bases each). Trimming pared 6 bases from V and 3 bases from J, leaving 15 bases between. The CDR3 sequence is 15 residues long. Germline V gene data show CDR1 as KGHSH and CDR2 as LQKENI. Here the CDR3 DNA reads TGTGCCAGCTCTACAACGGGACGTAACTACAATGAGCAGTTCTTC. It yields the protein CASSTTGRNYNEQFF.

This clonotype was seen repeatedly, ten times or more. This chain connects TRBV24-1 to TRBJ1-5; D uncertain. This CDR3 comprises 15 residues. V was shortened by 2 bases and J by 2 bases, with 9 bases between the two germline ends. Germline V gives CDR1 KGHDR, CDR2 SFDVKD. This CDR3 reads CATSDSGVGNQPQHF. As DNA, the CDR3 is TGTGCCACCAGTGATTCCGGTGTAGGCAATCAGCCCCAGCATTTT.

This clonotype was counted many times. The CDR3 spells CASSQGASSEQYF. CDR3 in DNA: TGTGCCAGCAGCCAGGGGGCTAGCTCCGAGCAGTACTTC. J is TRBJ2-7 and V is TRBV13; 8 bases are shared with TRBD1. The CDR3 is 13 residues long. Germline-derived CDR1 and CDR2 are PRHDT and FYEKMQ (reference sequence). V trimming: 5 bases; J trimming: 6 bases; junction bases outside the gene matches: 6.

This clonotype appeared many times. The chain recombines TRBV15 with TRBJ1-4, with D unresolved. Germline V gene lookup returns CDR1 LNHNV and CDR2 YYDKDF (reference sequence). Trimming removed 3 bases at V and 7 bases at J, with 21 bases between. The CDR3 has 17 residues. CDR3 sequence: CATSSPFFVRSPEKLFF. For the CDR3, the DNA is TGTGCCACCAGCAGTCCTTTTTTTGTTCGGTCGCCTGAAAAACTGTTTTTT.

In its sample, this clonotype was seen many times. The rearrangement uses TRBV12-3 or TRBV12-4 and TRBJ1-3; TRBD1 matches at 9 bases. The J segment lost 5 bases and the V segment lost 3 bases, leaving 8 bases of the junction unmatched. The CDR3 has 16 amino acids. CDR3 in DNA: TGTGCCAGCAGTTTCAACACAGGGGGCGTTAGAAACACCATATATTTT. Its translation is CASSFNTGGVRNTIYF.

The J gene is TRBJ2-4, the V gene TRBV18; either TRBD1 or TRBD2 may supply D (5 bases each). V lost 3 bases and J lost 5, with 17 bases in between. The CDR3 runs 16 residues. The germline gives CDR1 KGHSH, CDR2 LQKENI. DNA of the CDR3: TGTGCCAGCTCACCCGGGGTTGCAGGGTTCGAAAACATTCAGTACTTC. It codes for CASSPGVAGFENIQYF.

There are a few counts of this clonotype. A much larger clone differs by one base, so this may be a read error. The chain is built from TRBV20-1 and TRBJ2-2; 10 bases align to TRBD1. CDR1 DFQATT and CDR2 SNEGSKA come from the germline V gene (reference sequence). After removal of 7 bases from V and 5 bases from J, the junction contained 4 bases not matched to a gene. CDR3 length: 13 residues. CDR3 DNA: TGCAGTGGCGGGACAGGGGTAACCGGGGAGCTGTTTTTT. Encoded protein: CSGGTGVTGELFF.

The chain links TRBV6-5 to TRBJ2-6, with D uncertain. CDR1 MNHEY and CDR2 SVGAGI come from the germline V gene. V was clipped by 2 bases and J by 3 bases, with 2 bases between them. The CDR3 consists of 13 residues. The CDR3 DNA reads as TGTGCCAGCAGTTACGATGGGGCCAACGTCCTGACTTTC. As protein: CASSYDGANVLTF.

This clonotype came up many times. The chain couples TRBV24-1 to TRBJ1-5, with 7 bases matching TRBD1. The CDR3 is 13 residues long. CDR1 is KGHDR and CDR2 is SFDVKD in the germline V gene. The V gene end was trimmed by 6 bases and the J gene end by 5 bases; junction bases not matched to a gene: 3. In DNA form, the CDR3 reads TGTGCCACCAGTCACAGGGGCGATCAGCCCCAGCATTTT. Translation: CATSHRGDQPQHF.

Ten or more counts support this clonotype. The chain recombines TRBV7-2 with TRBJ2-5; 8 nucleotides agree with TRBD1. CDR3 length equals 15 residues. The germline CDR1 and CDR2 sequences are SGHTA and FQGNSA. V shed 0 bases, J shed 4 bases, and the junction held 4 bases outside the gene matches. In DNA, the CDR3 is TGTGCCAGCAGCTTAGCCTGGACAGGGCGAGAGACCCAGTACTTC. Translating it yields CASSLAWTGRETQYF.

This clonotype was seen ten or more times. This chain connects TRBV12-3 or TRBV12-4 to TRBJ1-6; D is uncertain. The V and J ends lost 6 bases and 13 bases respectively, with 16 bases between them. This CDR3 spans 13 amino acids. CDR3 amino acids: CASSAGPGVPLHF. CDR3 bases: TGTGCCAGCAGCGCCGGACCGGGCGTGCCCCTCCACTTT.

The DNA for the CDR3 is TGTGCCAGTAGTATCCCAGGGGGCGTAGGAACCGGGGAGCTGTTTTTT. Its translation: CASSIPGGVGTGELFF. This sequence joins TRBV19 and TRBJ2-2, with TRBD1 matching over 8 bases. Germline-derived CDR1 and CDR2 are LNHDA and SQIVND (reference sequence). The CDR3 spans 16 residues. The V segment lost 3 bases and the J segment 5 bases; nucleotides outside the gene matches: 8. Supplemented by reference TRBV19 and TRBJ2-2, the full variable domain reads DGGITQSPKYLFRKEGQNVTLSCEQNLNHDAMYWYRQDPGQGLRLIYYSQIVNDFQKGDIAEGYSVSREKKESFPLTVTSAQKNPTAFYLCASSIPGGVGTGELFFGEGSRLTVL.

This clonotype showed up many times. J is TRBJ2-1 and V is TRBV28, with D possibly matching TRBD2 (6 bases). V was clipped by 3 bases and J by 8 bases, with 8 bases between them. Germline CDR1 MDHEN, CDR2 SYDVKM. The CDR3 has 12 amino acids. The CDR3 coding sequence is TGTGCCAGCAGTTTCCGGGAGTATGAGCAGTTCTTC. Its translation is CASSFREYEQFF.